One TCR beta chain is described in this entry. As yet, its antigen is unknown. These data are taken from a study of cytomegalovirus exposure and HLA in healthy donors. V lost 2 bases to trimming and J lost 7 bases, with 18 bases between them. The CDR3 runs to 15 residues. Germline V CDR1 and CDR2: SEHNR, FQNEAQ (reference sequence). PCR amplification relied on 60 Vbeta primers (plus 13 Jbeta primers). Some clones are missing from TCRdb's copy, which holds only in-frame ones; the method was immunoSEQ multiplex PCR. The sample holds some 99,000 clones, 74% seen once. Overall study results and limits: Exclusion applied to some V segments, including TRBV6-2 and TRBV6-3, as they were indistinguishable.

Specimen: PBMCs. The TCR originated in a male donor in good health and CMV-seronegative. The genes are TRBV7-9 and TRBJ2-7; perhaps TRBD2 as D (6 bases). This CDR3 is CASSLFPRDPAEQYF. As DNA, the CDR3 is TGTGCCAGCAGCTTATTCCCGCGGGACCCGGCAGAGCAGTACTTC.